One and the same sample provided the 23 T cell receptor beta chains below, sequenced in a study of OX40 agonist ivuxolimab in advanced cancers. Libraries were prepared by immunoSEQ multiplex PCR; TCRdb keeps only in-frame clonotypes and omits some of them. The data contain some 46,000 clones, 90% to 95% of them singletons. The specimen was CD4+ or CD8+ T cells sorted from blood, collected in a trial of the OX40 agonist ivuxolimab. The origin of the receptors is an adult with an advanced solid tumor such as melanoma, head and neck, liver or kidney cancer.

The chain is built from TRBV2 and TRBJ1-5; a possible D gene is TRBD1 (5 bases). Trimming took off 3 bases at V and 5 bases at J, with 11 bases between the two ends. CDR1 is SNHLY and CDR2 is FYNNEI in the germline V gene. The CDR3 extends over 14 amino acids. The CDR3 reads CASSEFQGDQPQHF. DNA for the CDR3: TGTGCCAGCAGTGAGTTCCAGGGAGATCAGCCCCAGCATTTT.

The chain is built from TRBV28 and TRBJ1-2; D remains unclear. Germline assignment: CDR1 MDHEN and CDR2 SYDVKM. V was pared by 7 bases and J by 6 bases, with 24 bases between. The CDR3 contains 16 residues. The CDR3 nucleotides read TGTGCCAGCAACCGATGGAGGGTTTGGGCCACGGATGGCTACACCTTC. It translates to CASNRWRVWATDGYTF.

This clone was picked up one time. V and J are TRBV10-3 and TRBJ1-1, with a tentative D call TRBD1 (5 bases). In germline, CDR1 is ENHRY, CDR2 SYGVKD. V lost 10 bases and J 1 base, leaving 10 bases between the germline ends. There are 12 residues in the CDR3. The CDR3 coding sequence is TGTGCCAGTGCGACAGAGAACACTGAAGCTTTCTTT. It encodes CASATENTEAFF.

The chain combines TRBV29-1 with TRBJ2-1; 7 nucleotides match TRBD1. From germline, CDR1 is SQVTM and CDR2 ANQGSEA. After removal of 3 bases from V and 0 bases from J, the junction contained 14 bases not matched to a gene. This CDR3 comprises 18 residues. The CDR3 region has the DNA TGCAGCGTTGAGCCCCCTGCCGGGACAGTGAACTCCTACAATGAGCAGTTCTTC. This gives the protein CSVEPPAGTVNSYNEQFF.

The genes are TRBV9 and TRBJ1-1; D unresolved. The CDR3 is 12 residues long. Trimming shortened V by 4 bases and J by 3 bases, and 7 bases separated the two germline ends. CDR1 and CDR2 (germline): SGDLS, YYNGEE. The DNA for the CDR3 is TGTGCCAGCAGCCCCCGGGACACTGAAGCTTTCTTT. This translates into CASSPRDTEAFF.

V gene TRBV27 combines with J gene TRBJ2-7; TRBD2 agrees at 8 bases. This CDR3 is 13 amino acids long. Germline V gene lookup returns CDR1 MNHEY and CDR2 SMNVEV (reference sequence). V gave up 10 bases and J gave up 2 bases; unmatched junction bases: 7. CDR3 DNA sequence: TGTGCCACCTCTCCGGGACTAGCCTACGAGCAGTACTTC. Its protein product is CATSPGLAYEQYF.

This clone was observed a few times. V usage is TRBV2 and J usage is TRBJ2-7; the D gene is possibly TRBD1 (6 bases). Looked up from germline, CDR1 is SNHLY and CDR2 is FYNNEI. V was trimmed by 5 bases and J by 4 bases, leaving 12 bases between them. CDR3 length: 13 amino acids. The CDR3 DNA sequence: TGTGCCAGCAGTTACTCGACAGGATACGAGCAGTACTTC. Amino acid sequence: CASSYSTGYEQYF. The full variable domain, completed using reference TRBV2 and TRBJ2-7, is EPEVTQTPSHQVTQMGQEVILRCVPISNHLYFYWYRQILGQKVEFLVSFYNNEISEKSEIFDDQFSVERPDGSNFTLKIRSTKLEDSAMYFCASSYSTGYEQYFGPGTRLTVT.

The chain couples TRBV9 to TRBJ2-1, with 11 nucleotides matching TRBD2. Trimming cost V 2 bases and J 9 bases; bases outside gene matches: 4. The V gene's germline CDR1 is SGDLS and CDR2 YYNGEE. CDR3 length equals 14 residues. The CDR3 reads CASSVGTSGSEQFF. CDR3 sequence (DNA): TGTGCCAGCAGCGTGGGGACTAGCGGTAGTGAGCAGTTCTTC.

A few counts support this clone. J is TRBJ1-1 and V is TRBV6-5, with D perhaps TRBD1 (6 bases). The CDR3 is made up of 14 amino acids. Per the germline V gene, CDR1 is MNHEY and CDR2 is SVGAGI. V lost 2 bases to trimming and J lost 5 bases, with 12 bases between them. The CDR3 is CASSYAAQGTEAFF. The CDR3 DNA reads as TGTGCCAGCAGTTACGCCGCACAGGGTACTGAAGCTTTCTTT.

In the case of this clone: A read error may account for a junction end that differs from germline. The chain uses TRBV27 and TRBJ1-5; 8 positions agree with TRBD1. The germline V gene has CDR1 MNHEY and CDR2 SMNVEV (reference sequence). The CDR3 runs 15 residues. CDR3 in DNA: TGTGCCAGCAGTCCCGGGACAGGTAGCTATCAGCCCCAGCATTTT. It is translated as CASSPGTGSYQPQHF.

This sequence joins TRBV15 and TRBJ2-7; the D gene is possibly TRBD2 (6 bases). V was trimmed by 5 bases and J by 5 bases, leaving 19 bases between them. The CDR3 covers 15 residues. Germline assignment: CDR1 LNHNV and CDR2 YYDKDF (reference sequence). The CDR3 protein is CATSGGTLLYNEQYF. CDR3 DNA sequence: TGTGCCACCAGCGGTGGGACTCTTCTATACAACGAGCAGTACTTC.

The chain recombines TRBV9 with TRBJ2-7; a possible D gene is TRBD1 (5 bases). Germline V gene lookup returns CDR1 SGDLS and CDR2 YYNGEE. Between the trimmed V and J ends, which lost 0 bases and 0 bases, there was a span of 13 bases. CDR3 length: 16 residues. The CDR3 loop is CASSVEGAVSSYEQYF. The CDR3 DNA sequence: TGTGCCAGCAGCGTAGAAGGGGCGGTAAGCTCCTACGAGCAGTACTTC.

The gene calls are TRBV9 and TRBJ2-5, with D perhaps matching TRBD2 (6 bases). The CDR3 loop spans 15 amino acids. V was clipped by 3 bases and J by 2 bases, with 14 bases between them. The V gene's germline CDR1 is SGDLS and CDR2 YYNGEE. CDR3 DNA sequence: TGTGCCAGCAGCGGAGGGACTGGATCTCAAGAGACCCAGTACTTC. Encoded protein: CASSGGTGSQETQYF.

This rearrangement joins TRBV6-6 to TRBJ1-1; unclear D gene. Deletions cut 6 bases from V and 5 bases from J, with 22 bases between. The length of the CDR3 is 16 residues. CDR1 and CDR2 from the germline V gene are MNHNY and SVGAGI (reference sequence). CDR3 nucleotide sequence: TGTGCCAGCAGACCCCCGGTAGGGAGGGAGGATACTGAAGCTTTCTTT. Amino acids: CASRPPVGREDTEAFF.

V gene TRBV14 combines with J gene TRBJ2-7; D is uncertain. Germline V gives CDR1 SGHDN, CDR2 FVKESK. The ends were cut back, 0 bases at V and 2 bases at J, with 5 bases in the middle. The CDR3 is made up of 13 amino acids. The CDR3 reads CASSQDRPYEQYF. The CDR3 region has the DNA TGTGCCAGCAGCCAAGATAGGCCCTACGAGCAGTACTTC.

The chain carries TRBV18 and TRBJ2-7; D assignment may be TRBD1 or TRBD2 (5 bases each). Germline-derived CDR1 and CDR2 are KGHSH and LQKENI. Trimming removed 3 bases from V and 3 bases from J, with 12 bases in between. The length of the CDR3 is 14 residues. This CDR3 reads CASSPQGVIYEQYF. In DNA form, the CDR3 reads TGTGCCAGCTCACCGCAGGGAGTTATCTACGAGCAGTACTTC.

This chain joins TRBV9 and TRBJ1-2; tentative D call: TRBD1 (6 bases). There are 15 residues in the CDR3. Deletions cut 2 bases from V and 2 bases from J, with 13 bases between. The germline CDR1 and CDR2 sequences are SGDLS and YYNGEE. The CDR3 here is CASSVHRTDNYGYTF. CDR3 nucleotides: TGTGCCAGCAGCGTCCACCGGACAGACAACTATGGCTACACCTTC.

The CDR3 loop reads CASSESRSLSNQPQHF. The CDR3 nucleotides are TGTGCCAGCAGTGAATCCCGCAGCCTCAGCAATCAGCCCCAGCATTTT. This chain links TRBV25-1 with TRBJ1-5, with unresolved D. The CDR3 has 16 residues. Trimming pared 1 base from V and 1 base from J, leaving 11 bases between. Germline assignment: CDR1 MGHDK and CDR2 SYGVNS.

The rearrangement uses TRBV6-5 and TRBJ1-5; D remains ambiguous. Germline values: CDR1 MNHEY, CDR2 SVGAGI. V was cut by 3 bases and J by 7 bases, with 10 bases left in between. The CDR3 extends over 13 amino acids. The CDR3 nucleotides are TGTGCCAGCAGTTATTCTCCGTGGCAGCCCCAGCATTTT. This sequence encodes CASSYSPWQPQHF.

The chain joins TRBV30 to TRBJ1-2, with TRBD1 as a possible D gene (5 bases). V shed 4 bases and J shed 5 bases, with 11 bases lying between them. CDR3 length: 12 amino acids. Per the germline V gene, CDR1 is GTSNPN and CDR2 is SVGIG (reference sequence). This CDR3 is CAWNRDGYGYTF. The CDR3 DNA reads TGTGCCTGGAACCGGGACGGATATGGCTACACCTTC.

V gene TRBV11-1 combines with J gene TRBJ2-1; 9 nucleotides line up with TRBD2. J lost 10 bases, V lost 7 bases, and 8 bases had no gene match. The germline CDR1 and CDR2 sequences are SGHAT and FQDESV (reference sequence). This CDR3 is 13 amino acids long. The CDR3 loop is CASTSGNRDEQFF. As DNA, the CDR3 is TGTGCCAGCACTAGCGGGAATCGGGACGAGCAGTTCTTC.

The chain carries TRBV9 and TRBJ2-5; D gene unclear. The CDR3 runs 14 residues. Trimming stripped 0 bases from V and 5 bases from J, with 11 bases between. Looked up from germline, CDR1 is SGDLS and CDR2 is YYNGEE. In DNA form, the CDR3 reads TGTGCCAGCAGCGTAGACGGATCCCAGGAGACCCAGTACTTC. Translated, it gives CASSVDGSQETQYF.

The gene calls are TRBV9 and TRBJ2-1, with 13 bases fitting TRBD2. The CDR3 extends over 18 amino acids. Germline V gene sequence: CDR1 SGDLS, CDR2 YYNGEE. V was pared by 3 bases and J by 0 bases, with 6 bases of the junction left unmatched. The CDR3 DNA sequence: TGTGCCAGCAGCGGAGGGACTAGCGGGGTAAGCTCCTACAATGAGCAGTTCTTC. This gives the protein CASSGGTSGVSSYNEQFF.